This TCR beta chain is from a study of T cell clones after liver transplantation. Across the whole study: A pre-transplant mixed lymphocyte reaction with TCRbeta sequencing defined graft-donor-reactive clones followed in post-transplant blood. Standard immunosuppression, with no induction, continued until 12-24 months after transplant.

Germline trimming cut 0 bases from V and 5 bases from J; bases unmatched to any gene: 10. This CDR3 region has 16 residues. The germline gives CDR1 SGHRS, CDR2 YFSETQ. Clones were read by immunoSEQ multiplex PCR, and TCRdb kept only the in-frame ones, dropping some. The table includes about 80,000 clones, around four fifths detected once. This clone occurred once. Antigen specificity is unknown. Study observations and caveats: These preliminary findings come from unstandardized post-transplant sampling times.

Material: CD4+ T cells from blood, obtained almost 47 months after liver transplant. The gene calls are TRBV5-1 and TRBJ2-5; 7 nucleotides align to TRBD1. The clonotype originates from a human patient who received a liver transplant. The T cells may come from the graft donor. CDR3 loop: CASSLDTTGDEETQYF. The CDR3 DNA is TGCGCCAGCAGCTTGGACACCACAGGGGATGAGGAGACCCAGTACTTC.